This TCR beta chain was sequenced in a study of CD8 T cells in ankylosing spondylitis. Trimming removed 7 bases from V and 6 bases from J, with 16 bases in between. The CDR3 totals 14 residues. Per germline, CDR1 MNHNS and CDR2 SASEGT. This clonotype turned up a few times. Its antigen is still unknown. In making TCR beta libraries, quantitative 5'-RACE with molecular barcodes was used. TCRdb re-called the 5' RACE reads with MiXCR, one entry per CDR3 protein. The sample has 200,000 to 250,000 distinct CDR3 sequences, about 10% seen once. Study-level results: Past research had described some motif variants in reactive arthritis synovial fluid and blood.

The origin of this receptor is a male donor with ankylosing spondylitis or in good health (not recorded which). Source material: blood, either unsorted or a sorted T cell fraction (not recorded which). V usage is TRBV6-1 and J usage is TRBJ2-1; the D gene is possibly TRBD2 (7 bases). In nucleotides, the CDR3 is TGTGCCAGCACCCAAGGGGGGGGGCTCAATGAGCAGTTCTTC. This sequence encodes CASTQGGGLNEQFF.